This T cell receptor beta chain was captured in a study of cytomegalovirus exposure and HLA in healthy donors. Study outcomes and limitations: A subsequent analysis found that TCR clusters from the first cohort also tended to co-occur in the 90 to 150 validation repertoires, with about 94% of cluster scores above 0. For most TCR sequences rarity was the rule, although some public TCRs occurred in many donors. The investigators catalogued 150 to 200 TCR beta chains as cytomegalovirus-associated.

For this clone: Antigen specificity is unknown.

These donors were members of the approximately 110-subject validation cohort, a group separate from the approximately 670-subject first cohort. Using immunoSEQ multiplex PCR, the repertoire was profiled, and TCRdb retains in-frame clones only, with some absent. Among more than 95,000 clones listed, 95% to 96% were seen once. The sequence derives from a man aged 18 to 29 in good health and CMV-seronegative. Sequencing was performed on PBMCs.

The CDR3 sequence is CAWTIDMVCTF. Written as DNA, the CDR3 is TGTGCCTGGACTATCGACATGGTCTGCACCTTC. This chain uses TRBV30 with TRBJ1-2; no firm D call. Germline V lookup: CDR1 GTSNPN, CDR2 SVGIG (reference sequence). The CDR3 is made up of 11 amino acids. Between the trimmed V and J ends, which lost 4 bases and 13 bases, there was a span of 16 bases.